This paragraph covers one TCR beta chain sequence. The sample originates from a study of CD8 T cells in Susac syndrome. A quantity of about 0.5 to 1 ug RNA underwent reverse transcription using random hexamers. From the immunoSEQ multiplex PCR reads, TCRdb called clonotypes with MiXCR, one entry per CDR3 protein. Found here are 200,000 to 250,000 distinct CDR3 sequences, around 93% of them singletons; the top ten hold approximately 0.08%. With 4 bases clipped from V and 5 bases from J, the junction kept 9 bases outside the gene matches. The CDR3 is made up of 16 amino acids. Germline V CDR1 and CDR2: DFQATT, SNEGSKA (reference sequence).

This TCR was recovered from a human donor with multiple sclerosis. The chain joins TRBV20-1 to TRBJ2-3; 13 bases align to TRBD2. Sequencing used CD4+ T cells from PBMCs. The CDR3 here is CSATSLAGGPGDTQYF. The CDR3 DNA sequence: TGCAGTGCTACCTCACTAGCGGGGGGGCCGGGAGATACGCAGTATTTT.